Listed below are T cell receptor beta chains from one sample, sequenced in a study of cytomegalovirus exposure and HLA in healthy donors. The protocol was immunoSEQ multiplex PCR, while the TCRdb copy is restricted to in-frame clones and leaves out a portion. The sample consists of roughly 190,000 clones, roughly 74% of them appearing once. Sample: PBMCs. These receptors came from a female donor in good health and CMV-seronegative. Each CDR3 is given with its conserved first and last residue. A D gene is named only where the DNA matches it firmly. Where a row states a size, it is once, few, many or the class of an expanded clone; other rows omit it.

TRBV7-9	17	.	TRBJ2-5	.	TGTTCCAGCAGCTCACCAGCAGGGGCGAAATCAAAAGAGACCCAGTACTTC	CSSSSPAGAKSKETQYF
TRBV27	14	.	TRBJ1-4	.	TGTGCCAGCAGTTTCAGGGGTACTAATGAAAAACTGTTTTTT	CASSFRGTNEKLFF
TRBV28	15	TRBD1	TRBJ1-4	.	TGTGCCAGCAGTCGACCGGGACAGGGGGATGAAAAACTGTTTTTT	CASSRPGQGDEKLFF
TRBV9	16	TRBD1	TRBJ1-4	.	TGTGCCAGCAGCGCCGATTCCGGGACAGGGGTGAGAAAACTGTTTTTT	CASSADSGTGVRKLFF
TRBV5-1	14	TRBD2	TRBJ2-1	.	TGCGCCAGCGGCCCGGGACCGGGGGGCAATGAGCAGTTCTTC	CASGPGPGGNEQFF
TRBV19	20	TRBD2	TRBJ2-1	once	TGTGCCAGTAGTATAGCCCTCCCCGGGGCTAGCGGGGGGGCCGGTTATGAGCAGTTCTTC	CASSIALPGASGGAGYEQFF
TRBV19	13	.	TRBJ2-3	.	TGTGCCAGTAGCAGTGGGGCGACAGATACGCAGTATTTT	CASSSGATDTQYF
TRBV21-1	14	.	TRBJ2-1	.	TGTGCCAGCAGCAAGGGACTAGCTGTAGATGAGCAGTTCTTC	CASSKGLAVDEQFF
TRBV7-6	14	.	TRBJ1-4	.	TGTGCCAGCAGCTTGGGGGGTTCTCGTGAAAAACTGTTTTTT	CASSLGGSREKLFF
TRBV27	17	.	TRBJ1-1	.	TGTGCCAGCAGTTTAGGACTCTGGAGGGAAGGGGACACTGAAGCTTTCTTT	CASSLGLWREGDTEAFF
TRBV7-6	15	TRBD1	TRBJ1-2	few	TGTGCCAGCAGCTCCGGACAGGGGGCGAACTATGGCTACACCTTC	CASSSGQGANYGYTF
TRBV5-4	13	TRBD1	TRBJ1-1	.	TGTGCCAGCAGCTTTGCACAGGGGGATGAAGCTTTCTTT	CASSFAQGDEAFF
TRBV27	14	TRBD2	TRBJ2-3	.	TGTGCCAGCAGTTTACTAGCGGCTCGGGATACGCAGTATTTT	CASSLLAARDTQYF
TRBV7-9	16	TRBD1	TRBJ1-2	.	TGTGCCAGCAGCTATAACTCTTGGGACAGGGGGGATGGCTACACCTTC	CASSYNSWDRGDGYTF
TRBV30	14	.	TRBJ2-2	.	TGTGCCTGGAGTGTAAAGGCAGGGACCGGGGAGCTGTTTTTT	CAWSVKAGTGELFF
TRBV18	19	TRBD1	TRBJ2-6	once	TGTGCCAGCTCACTAGAAGTTGGACAGGGGGCGAAAGGGGCCAACGTCCTGACTTTC	CASSLEVGQGAKGANVLTF
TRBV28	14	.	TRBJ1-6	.	TGTGCCAGCAGTCGACGGGAAGAGTGGTCACCCCTCCACTTT	CASSRREEWSPLHF
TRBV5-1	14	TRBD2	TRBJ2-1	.	TGCGCCAGCAGCCCAGGGACTAGCGGGAATGAGCAGTTCTTC	CASSPGTSGNEQFF
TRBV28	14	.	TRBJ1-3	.	TGTGCCAGCAGTGTACCGGGGAATGGGTACACCATATATTTT	CASSVPGNGYTIYF
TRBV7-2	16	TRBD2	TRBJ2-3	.	TGTGCCAGCAGCCCGCGGGGACTAGCGGTCACAGATACGCAGTATTTT	CASSPRGLAVTDTQYF
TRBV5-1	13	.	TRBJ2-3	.	TGCGCCAGCAGCTTGGGGGGCCCAGATACGCAGTATTTT	CASSLGGPDTQYF
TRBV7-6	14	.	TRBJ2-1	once	TGTGCCAGCAGCTTAGATCCGGTGTTCAATGAGCAGTTCTTC	CASSLDPVFNEQFF
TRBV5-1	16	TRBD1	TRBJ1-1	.	TGCGCCAGCAGCCTGGTCCCGACAGGGCCGAACACTGAAGCTTTCTTT	CASSLVPTGPNTEAFF
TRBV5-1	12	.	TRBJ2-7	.	TGCGCCAGCAGCTTGGTGGCGGACGAGCAGTACTTC	CASSLVADEQYF
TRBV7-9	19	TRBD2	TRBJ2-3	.	TGTTCCAGCAGCTTCAGTACTAGCGGGGGGGCCGGGGGCACAGATACGCAGTATTTT	CSSSFSTSGGAGGTDTQYF
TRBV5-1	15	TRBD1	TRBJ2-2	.	TGCGCCAGCAGCGAACAGGGGGGCGGAACCGGGGAGCTGTTTTTT	CASSEQGGGTGELFF
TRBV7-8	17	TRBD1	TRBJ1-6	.	TGTGCCAGCAGCTTATTAGAACAGGGGTCAGTAAATTCACCCCTCCACTTT	CASSLLEQGSVNSPLHF
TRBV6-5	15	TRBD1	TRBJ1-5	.	TGTGCCAGCAGTTTGATCTCAGGGGGTGGGCAGCCCCAGCATTTT	CASSLISGGGQPQHF
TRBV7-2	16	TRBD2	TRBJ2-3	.	TGTGCCAGCAGCTTAGCGCCTAGCGGGGGTACGGATACGCAGTATTTT	CASSLAPSGGTDTQYF
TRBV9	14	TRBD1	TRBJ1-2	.	TGTGCCAGCAGCGACAACAGGGGCGGCTATGGCTACACCTTC	CASSDNRGGYGYTF
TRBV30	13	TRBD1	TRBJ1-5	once	TGTGCCTGGAGTAGGACAGGGGAAGGTCCCCAGCATTTT	CAWSRTGEGPQHF
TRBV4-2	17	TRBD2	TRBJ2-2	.	TGTGCCAGCAGCCAAGATCCACTAGCGGGAGGGTCCGGGGAGCTGTTTTTT	CASSQDPLAGGSGELFF
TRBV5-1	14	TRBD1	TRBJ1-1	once	TGCGCCAGCAGCCGGGACAGTTCGGGCACTGAAGCTTTCTTT	CASSRDSSGTEAFF
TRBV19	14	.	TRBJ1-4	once	TGTGCCAGCAGCCGAGGAGGATTTAATGAAAAACTGTTTTTT	CASSRGGFNEKLFF
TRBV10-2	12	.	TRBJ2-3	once	TGCGCCAGCAACAGGGGCACAGATACGCAGTATTTT	CASNRGTDTQYF
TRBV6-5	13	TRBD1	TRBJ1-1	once	TGTGCCAGCAGTTACAGCAGGGGGCCTGAAGCTTTCTTT	CASSYSRGPEAFF
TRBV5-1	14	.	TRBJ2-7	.	TGCGCCAGCAGCTTGGGTACGGGTCCCTACGAGCAGTACTTC	CASSLGTGPYEQYF
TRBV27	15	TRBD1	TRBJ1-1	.	TGTGCCAGCAGTTCGTACCGACAGGGGGCTTCTGAAGCTTTCTTT	CASSSYRQGASEAFF
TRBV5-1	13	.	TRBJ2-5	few	TGCGCCAGCAGCTTCGGAACAGGGGAGACCCAGTACTTC	CASSFGTGETQYF
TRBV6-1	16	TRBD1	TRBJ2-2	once	TGTGCCAGCAGTGGGGGGGACAGGCGGTCCCCCGGGGAGCTGTTTTTT	CASSGGDRRSPGELFF
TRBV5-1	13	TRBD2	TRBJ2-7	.	TGCGCCAGCTCCTACCGGGAGGCCTACGAGCAGTACTTC	CASSYREAYEQYF
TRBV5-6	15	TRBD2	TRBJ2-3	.	TGTGCCAGCAGCTTGGGCGGGGGGAGCACAGATACGCAGTATTTT	CASSLGGGSTDTQYF
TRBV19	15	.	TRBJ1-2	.	TGTGCCAGTAACACAGGGTCCGTCACTAACTATGGCTACACCTTC	CASNTGSVTNYGYTF
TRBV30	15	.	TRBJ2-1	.	TGTGCCTGGAACTCCGCCCGGGACTCCTACAATGAGCAGTTCTTC	CAWNSARDSYNEQFF
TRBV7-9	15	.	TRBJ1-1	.	TGTGCCAGCACCCCTTCCTCTTCTGTGACAGTCCCGGCTTTCTTT	CASTPSSSVTVPAFF
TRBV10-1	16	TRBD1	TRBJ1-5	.	TGCGCCAGCAGTGATCAACAGGGGGCAAGCAATCAGCCCCAGCATTTT	CASSDQQGASNQPQHF
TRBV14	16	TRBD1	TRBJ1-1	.	TGTGCCAGCAGCCCTTCGGACAGGGGCATGAACACTGAAGCTTTCTTT	CASSPSDRGMNTEAFF
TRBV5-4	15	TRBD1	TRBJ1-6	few	TGTGCCAGCAGCTCCGGACAGGAACGTAATTCACCCCTCCACTTT	CASSSGQERNSPLHF
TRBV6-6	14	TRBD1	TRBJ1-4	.	TGTGCCAGCGGACAGGGGGCCAATAATGAAAAACTGTTTTTT	CASGQGANNEKLFF